This is a list of T cell receptor beta chains from one sample in a study of blood T cell repertoires in COVID-19. Here immunoSEQ multiplex PCR was the method, and the copy in TCRdb shows in-frame clones only, minus some. This sample has over 120,000 clones, with around 78% found just once. Input material: peripheral blood. The receptors come from a woman in her fifties or sixties with acute or convalescent COVID-19. Each CDR3 is given with its conserved first and last residue. Fields, in order: V gene, clone size, J gene, D gene, CDR3 protein, CDR3 DNA. D genes are given only for firm matches. Where a row states a size, it is once, few, many or the class of an expanded clone; other rows omit it.

V: TRBV3-1/TRBV3-2
size: -
J: TRBJ1-1
D: TRBD1
CDR3: CASSQGTGGGKAFF
DNA: TGTGCCAGCAGCCAAGGGACAGGGGGCGGGAAAGCTTTCTTT

V: TRBV5-4
size: -
J: TRBJ1-3
D: -
CDR3: CASSLGERRTGNTIYF
DNA: TGTGCCAGCAGCTTAGGGGAACGTCGAACTGGAAACACCATATATTTT

V: TRBV11-1
size: -
J: TRBJ2-7
D: TRBD1
CDR3: CASSLGQGAYEQYF
DNA: TGTGCCAGCAGCTTAGGACAGGGAGCCTACGAGCAGTACTTC

V: TRBV25-1
size: -
J: TRBJ2-1
D: TRBD2
CDR3: CASSERREAGEQFF
DNA: TGTGCCAGCAGTGAAAGGCGGGAGGCCGGTGAGCAGTTCTTC

V: TRBV7-8
size: -
J: TRBJ2-6
D: -
CDR3: CASSLAGPGANVLTF
DNA: TGTGCCAGCAGCTTGGCGGGACCTGGGGCCAACGTCCTGACTTTC

V: TRBV3-1/TRBV3-2
size: -
J: TRBJ2-1
D: -
CDR3: CASSSPGNEQFF
DNA: TGTGCCAGCAGCTCACCGGGCAATGAGCAGTTCTTC

V: TRBV2
size: -
J: TRBJ2-6
D: TRBD1
CDR3: CASSETGVGANVLTF
DNA: TGTGCCAGCAGTGAAACAGGGGTTGGGGCCAACGTCCTGACTTTC

V: TRBV9
size: -
J: TRBJ2-1
D: TRBD2
CDR3: CASSGGRATYNEQFF
DNA: TGTGCCAGCAGCGGCGGGAGGGCCACCTACAATGAGCAGTTCTTC

V: TRBV6-5
size: -
J: TRBJ2-4
D: -
CDR3: CASVGRVGGIQYF
DNA: TGTGCCAGCGTGGGTCGAGTAGGGGGAATTCAGTACTTC

V: TRBV5-1
size: few
J: TRBJ2-3
D: TRBD2
CDR3: CASSRIAGVKDTQYF
DNA: TGCGCCAGCAGTAGAATAGCGGGAGTTAAAGATACGCAGTATTTT

V: TRBV27
size: -
J: TRBJ1-1
D: -
CDR3: CASSLFQGETEAFF
DNA: TGTGCCAGCAGTTTGTTTCAGGGTGAAACTGAAGCTTTCTTT

V: TRBV9
size: once
J: TRBJ2-1
D: -
CDR3: CASSASYEQFF
DNA: TGTGCCAGCAGCGCCTCCTATGAGCAGTTCTTC

V: TRBV10-3
size: few
J: TRBJ2-7
D: TRBD2
CDR3: CAIRSGLAFSYEQYF
DNA: TGTGCCATCAGGTCGGGACTAGCGTTTTCCTACGAGCAGTACTTC

V: TRBV5-1
size: -
J: TRBJ2-3
D: -
CDR3: CATSSGRDTQYF
DNA: TGCGCCACGTCCTCAGGGAGGGATACGCAGTATTTT

V: TRBV7-9
size: -
J: TRBJ2-6
D: TRBD1
CDR3: CASSLGQGSGANVLTF
DNA: TGTGCCAGCAGCTTAGGACAGGGCTCTGGGGCCAACGTCCTGACTTTC

V: TRBV5-1
size: -
J: TRBJ1-1
D: -
CDR3: CASSLEGAWTEAFF
DNA: TGCGCCAGCAGCTTGGAAGGGGCATGGACTGAAGCTTTCTTT

V: TRBV28
size: -
J: TRBJ2-7
D: -
CDR3: CATIGTPPYEQYF
DNA: TGTGCCACCATCGGGACACCTCCCTACGAGCAGTACTTC

V: TRBV2
size: -
J: TRBJ1-5
D: -
CDR3: CASSEERGGNQPQHF
DNA: TGTGCCAGCAGTGAAGAGCGGGGAGGCAATCAGCCCCAGCATTTT

V: TRBV12-3/TRBV12-4
size: few
J: TRBJ1-1
D: -
CDR3: CASSESNTEAFF
DNA: TGTGCCAGCAGTGAGTCGAACACTGAAGCTTTCTTT

V: TRBV28
size: -
J: TRBJ2-2
D: TRBD2
CDR3: CASGETGLTSGELFF
DNA: TGTGCCAGCGGTGAAACGGGACTAACGTCCGGGGAGCTGTTTTTT

V: TRBV5-8
size: -
J: TRBJ1-2
D: -
CDR3: CASSPGGPDYGYTF
DNA: TGTGCCAGCAGCCCTGGCGGTCCCGATTATGGCTACACCTTC

V: TRBV5-1
size: -
J: TRBJ1-6
D: TRBD1
CDR3: CASSLMGQGASPLHF
DNA: TGCGCCAGCAGCTTAATGGGACAGGGGGCTTCACCCCTCCACTTT

V: TRBV6-5
size: few
J: TRBJ1-2
D: -
CDR3: CASTRSEYGYTF
DNA: TGTGCCAGCACCAGGTCAGAATATGGCTACACCTTC

V: TRBV27
size: -
J: TRBJ1-5
D: -
CDR3: CASSPSRTGNQPQHF
DNA: TGTGCCAGCAGTCCGTCCCGGACAGGCAATCAGCCCCAGCATTTT

V: TRBV2
size: few
J: TRBJ2-7
D: -
CDR3: CASSGSAGTYEQYF
DNA: TGTGCCAGCAGTGGATCGGCAGGGACCTACGAGCAGTACTTC

V: TRBV27
size: -
J: TRBJ2-7
D: TRBD2
CDR3: CASRLRAGGSYEQYF
DNA: TGTGCCAGCAGACTTCGAGCGGGAGGGTCCTACGAGCAGTACTTC

V: TRBV28
size: -
J: TRBJ1-1
D: -
CDR3: CASRLGGYTEAFF
DNA: TGTGCCAGCAGATTAGGCGGGTACACTGAAGCTTTCTTT

V: TRBV2
size: -
J: TRBJ2-1
D: -
CDR3: CASSPALGSPVQFF
DNA: TGTGCCAGCAGTCCCGCTCTAGGGAGCCCCGTGCAGTTCTTC

V: TRBV3-1/TRBV3-2
size: -
J: TRBJ1-2
D: TRBD1
CDR3: CASSQYKGQGKDGYTF
DNA: TGTGCCAGCAGCCAATATAAGGGACAGGGGAAAGATGGCTACACCTTC

V: TRBV5-1
size: -
J: TRBJ2-7
D: TRBD1
CDR3: CASQVLPGQGLSEQYF
DNA: TGCGCCAGTCAAGTTTTACCGGGACAGGGCCTCTCCGAGCAGTACTTC

V: TRBV15
size: -
J: TRBJ2-2
D: TRBD2
CDR3: CATSGTRTSTGELFF
DNA: TGTGCCACCAGCGGGACTAGAACCTCCACCGGGGAGCTGTTTTTT

V: TRBV3-1/TRBV3-2
size: -
J: TRBJ2-1
D: TRBD2
CDR3: CASSRLAGGNNEQFF
DNA: TGTGCCAGCAGCCGACTAGCGGGAGGGAACAATGAGCAGTTCTTC

V: TRBV9
size: -
J: TRBJ2-7
D: TRBD1
CDR3: CASSVDGTGIYEQYF
DNA: TGTGCCAGCAGCGTAGACGGGACAGGGATATACGAGCAGTACTTC

V: TRBV19
size: -
J: TRBJ2-6
D: -
CDR3: CASSPARGKAGANVLTF
DNA: TGTGCCAGTAGTCCCGCCCGGGGTAAGGCTGGGGCCAACGTCCTGACTTTC

V: TRBV5-4
size: -
J: TRBJ1-2
D: TRBD1
CDR3: CASSLGQGANGYTF
DNA: TGTGCCAGCAGCTTGGGTCAGGGGGCAAATGGCTACACCTTC

V: TRBV6-5
size: -
J: TRBJ2-5
D: TRBD1
CDR3: CASSPRQGSETQYF
DNA: TGTGCCAGCAGTCCCCGACAGGGGTCAGAGACCCAGTACTTC

V: TRBV5-1
size: -
J: TRBJ2-3
D: TRBD2
CDR3: CASSGGGADTQYF
DNA: TGCGCCAGCAGCGGGGGAGGGGCAGATACGCAGTATTTT

V: TRBV21-1
size: few
J: TRBJ2-1
D: -
CDR3: CASTSPGHYNEQFF
DNA: TGTGCCAGCACCTCCCCAGGACATTACAATGAGCAGTTCTTC

V: TRBV6-2/TRBV6-3
size: -
J: TRBJ2-2
D: TRBD2
CDR3: CASSYALAATGELFF
DNA: TGTGCCAGCAGTTACGCCCTAGCGGCCACCGGGGAGCTGTTTTTT

V: TRBV30
size: -
J: TRBJ2-1
D: TRBD2
CDR3: CAWSETSPLLNEQFF
DNA: TGTGCCTGGAGCGAGACTAGCCCCCTTTTAAATGAGCAGTTCTTC

V: TRBV5-4
size: -
J: TRBJ2-7
D: -
CDR3: CASSLYGGEASYEQYF
DNA: TGTGCCAGCAGCTTGTATGGCGGAGAAGCTTCCTACGAGCAGTACTTC

V: TRBV4-1
size: -
J: TRBJ2-7
D: TRBD2
CDR3: CASSQGERDPSYEQYF
DNA: TGCGCCAGCAGCCAAGGGGAGCGGGATCCATCCTACGAGCAGTACTTC

V: TRBV7-8
size: -
J: TRBJ1-1
D: TRBD1
CDR3: CASSLTIQGALMNTEAFF
DNA: TGTGCCAGCAGCTTGACCATCCAGGGGGCGTTAATGAACACTGAAGCTTTCTTT

V: TRBV6-5
size: once
J: TRBJ2-2
D: TRBD2
CDR3: CASSYGGGPAGELFF
DNA: TGTGCCAGCAGTTACGGGGGAGGGCCGGCCGGGGAGCTGTTTTTT

V: TRBV5-1
size: once
J: TRBJ1-3
D: -
CDR3: CASSLDSRGNTIYF
DNA: TGCGCCAGCAGCTTGGACAGTAGGGGAAACACCATATATTTT

V: TRBV19
size: -
J: TRBJ2-2
D: TRBD2
CDR3: CASSIGEGRSRYTGELFF
DNA: TGTGCCAGTAGTATCGGGGAGGGAAGGAGTAGATACACCGGGGAGCTGTTTTTT

V: TRBV18
size: -
J: TRBJ1-1
D: -
CDR3: CASSPKGDTAGAFF
DNA: TGTGCCAGCTCACCGAAGGGGGACACTGCGGGAGCTTTCTTT

V: TRBV28
size: -
J: TRBJ2-5
D: TRBD1
CDR3: CASSLFEGAGETQYF
DNA: TGTGCCAGCAGTTTATTCGAGGGGGCGGGAGAGACCCAGTACTTC

V: TRBV5-1
size: -
J: TRBJ2-3
D: TRBD2
CDR3: CASSLRGLAGIDTQYF
DNA: TGCGCCAGCAGCTTAAGGGGACTAGCGGGAATAGATACGCAGTATTTT